The 17 T cell receptor beta chains below were found in one sample sequenced in a study of T cells after somatic rescue of genetic block (dated by TCRdb to 2020 to 2021). The library relied on the immunoSEQ multiplex PCR assay. The table was pulled from immuneACCESS by TCRdb, which kept in-frame rearrangements only. Such tables lose some clones; where checked, under half of the loss comes from unresolved V genes, and the rest has no known cause. The sample table shows around 52,000 clones, and around 96% are seen once. The ten largest clonotypes hold more than 0.075% of the sample. Sequenced: peripheral blood mononuclear cells (PBMCs). Receptors were obtained from a child under two years old.

A word on this clone: At the DNA level, this CDR3 is encoded by other sequences in the same sample as well. V and J are TRBV7-3 and TRBJ2-2, with 9 bases identical to TRBD2. Germline loops: CDR1 SGHTA, CDR2 FQGTGA. V lost 5 bases, J lost 2 bases, and 3 bases stayed unmatched. This CDR3 contains 15 residues. This CDR3 reads CASSLTSGNTGELFF. As DNA, the CDR3 is TGTGCCAGCAGCCTGACTAGCGGTAACACCGGGGAGCTGTTTTTT.

The gene calls are TRBV12-5 and TRBJ2-1; D gene ambiguous. Trimming left V 0 bases short and J 2 bases short, with 8 bases between. CDR3 length: 15 residues. Germline-derived CDR1 and CDR2 are LGHNT and FRNRAP. The CDR3 here is CASGLVPDTYNEQFF. The CDR3 DNA follows: TGTGCTAGTGGTTTGGTACCGGATACCTACAATGAGCAGTTCTTC. Variable domain in full (rest from reference TRBV12-5 and TRBJ2-1): DARVTQTPRHKVTEMGQEVTMRCQPILGHNTVFWYRQTMMQGLELLAYFRNRAPLDDSGMPKDRFSAEMPDATLATLKIQPSEPRDSAVYFCASGLVPDTYNEQFFGPGTRLTVL.

The chain joins TRBV7-9 to TRBJ2-1; TRBD2 might be the D (6 bases). V lost 3 bases, J lost 6 bases, and 12 bases lay in between. CDR1 SEHNR and CDR2 FQNEAQ come from the germline V gene (reference sequence). This CDR3 has 14 residues. The CDR3 DNA follows: TGTGCCAGCAGCTTTTTTACGGGAGCCAATGAGCAGTTCTTC. This sequence encodes CASSFFTGANEQFF.

The V call is TRBV19, the J call TRBJ1-3, with 8 bases identical to TRBD1. The CDR3 is 18 residues long. V lost 4 bases to trimming and J lost 0 bases; unmatched junction nucleotides: 11. Germline loops: CDR1 LNHDA, CDR2 SQIVND (reference sequence). The CDR3: CASSTWPDRALSGNTIYF. CDR3 coding DNA: TGTGCCAGTAGTACCTGGCCGGACAGGGCACTCTCTGGAAACACCATATATTTT.

This clone has only a few counts. This rearrangement joins TRBV10-3 to TRBJ1-1; possible D gene TRBD1, 6 bases. The V gene lost 6 bases and the J gene lost 4 bases, with 12 bases spanning the gap. Germline V gene sequence: CDR1 ENHRY, CDR2 SYGVKD. This CDR3 comprises 13 residues. CDR3 nucleotide sequence: TGTGCCATCAGACACAGGGCTAGCACTGAAGCTTTCTTT. Translated: CAIRHRASTEAFF.

The V and J genes are TRBV19 and TRBJ2-1, with 10 bases fitting TRBD2. Germline V gene sequence: CDR1 LNHDA, CDR2 SQIVND (reference sequence). With 6 bases clipped from V and 6 bases from J, the junction kept 8 bases outside the gene matches. The CDR3 extends over 15 amino acids. CDR3 nucleotides: TGTGCCAGTAGGACTCAGCGGGAGGGCCTCAATGAGCAGTTCTTC. Amino acids: CASRTQREGLNEQFF.

V is TRBV6-5 and J is TRBJ1-2; D uncertain. The CDR3 is made up of 13 amino acids. The V gene lost 6 bases and the J gene lost 4 bases, with 12 bases spanning the gap. Germline-derived CDR1 and CDR2 are MNHEY and SVGAGI. The CDR3 region is CASSQALFYGYTF. In nucleotides, the CDR3 is TGTGCCAGCAGCCAGGCCTTATTCTATGGCTACACCTTC.

The gene calls are TRBV28 and TRBJ1-6; TRBD1 is a possible D gene (5 bases). V was pared by 8 bases and J by 7 bases, with 9 bases between. Per the germline V gene, CDR1 is MDHEN and CDR2 is SYDVKM. This CDR3 region has 12 residues. CDR3 nucleotides: TGTGCCAGCGGACACAGGAATTCACCCCTCCACTTT. Translation: CASGHRNSPLHF.

The V call is TRBV27, the J call TRBJ2-1, with D possibly being TRBD1 (5 bases). The germline V and J ends were trimmed by 3 bases and 7 bases, with 10 bases remaining between them. CDR3 size: 13 residues. The germline gives CDR1 MNHEY, CDR2 SMNVEV (reference sequence). For the CDR3, the DNA is TGTGCCAGCAGTTTTATCCAGGGAAATGAGCAGTTCTTC. Amino acids: CASSFIQGNEQFF.

The CDR3 spells CASSFRVSNQPQHF. CDR3 DNA sequence: TGCGCCAGCAGCTTCAGGGTTAGCAATCAGCCCCAGCATTTT. This rearrangement joins TRBV5-1 to TRBJ1-5; a weak D match, TRBD1 (5 bases). The V gene lost 2 bases and the J gene lost 0 bases, with 6 bases spanning the gap. The germline gives CDR1 SGHRS, CDR2 YFSETQ. The CDR3 runs to 14 residues.

This clone was detected only once. The conserved phenylalanine or tryptophan is not found at the CDR3 terminus, so this likely reflects a read error. The chain has TRBV29-1 and TRBJ2-7; 10 bases align to TRBD1. The germline CDR1 and CDR2 sequences are SQVTM and ANQGSEA. Germline trimming cut 5 bases from V and 4 bases from J; bases unmatched to any gene: 5. CDR3 length equals 13 residues. The CDR3 spells CSVSRQGAYEQYL. The CDR3 DNA sequence: TGCAGCGTTTCCAGACAGGGGGCGTACGAGCAGTACCTC.

This chain uses TRBV4-1 with TRBJ2-6, with 10 bases lining up with TRBD1. Germline-derived CDR1 and CDR2 are MGHRA and YSYEKL. The CDR3 length is 18 residues. After removal of 2 bases from V and 0 bases from J, the junction contained 4 bases not matched to a gene. In DNA, the CDR3 is TGCGCCAGCAGCCAATCGGGACAGGGGTTCTCTGGGGCCAACGTCCTGACTTTC. Protein sequence: CASSQSGQGFSGANVLTF.

This sequence joins TRBV23-1 and TRBJ1-5; 7 nucleotides agree with TRBD1. TRBV23-1 is an ORF for which the function is uncertain. The CDR3 totals 19 residues. The J segment lost 0 bases and the V segment lost 5 bases, leaving 16 bases of the junction unmatched. CDR3 nucleotides: TGCGCCAGCAGTAACGGGGGGGACAGAAGCTCCTTTAGCAATCAGCCCCAGCATTTT. It yields the protein CASSNGGDRSSFSNQPQHF.

The CDR3 DNA is TGTGCCAGCAGTTCGACAGGGGGCGCGGGACAGCCCCAGCATTTT. It specifies CASSSTGGAGQPQHF. V and J are TRBV6-5 and TRBJ1-5; 10 bases are shared with TRBD1. CDR1 is MNHEY, CDR2 SVGAGI, per germline. The J segment lost 7 bases and the V segment lost 4 bases, leaving 7 bases of the junction unmatched. The CDR3 loop spans 15 amino acids.

V and J are TRBV10-2 and TRBJ2-7; the match to TRBD2 covers 10 bases. V shed 5 bases, J shed 2 bases, and the junction held 0 bases outside the gene matches. The CDR3 has 13 amino acids. The germline CDR1 and CDR2 sequences are WSHSY and SAAADI. The CDR3 DNA reads TGCGCCAGCAGTCTAGCGGGAGCCTACGAGCAGTACTTC. Protein sequence: CASSLAGAYEQYF.

Of note for this clone: Distinct nucleotide sequences in the sample also encode this CDR3. This rearrangement joins TRBV9 to TRBJ2-1; D may correspond to TRBD1 or TRBD2 (5 bases each). V shed 0 bases and J shed 1 base, with 8 bases lying between them. Germline values: CDR1 SGDLS, CDR2 YYNGEE. This CDR3 has 15 residues. The CDR3 here is CASSVAGTSYNEQFF. The CDR3 DNA reads TGTGCCAGCAGCGTAGCCGGGACGTCCTACAATGAGCAGTTCTTC.

In this sample, this clone turned up a few times. The V gene is TRBV5-1, the J gene TRBJ1-3, with D maybe TRBD1 (5 bases). Germline V gives CDR1 SGHRS, CDR2 YFSETQ. Between the trimmed V and J ends, which lost 4 bases and 6 bases, there was a span of 17 bases. The CDR3 totals 15 residues. For the CDR3, the DNA is TGCGCCAGCAGCGCTACTGGGGACCCTCTAAACACCATATATTTT. Protein: CASSATGDPLNTIYF.